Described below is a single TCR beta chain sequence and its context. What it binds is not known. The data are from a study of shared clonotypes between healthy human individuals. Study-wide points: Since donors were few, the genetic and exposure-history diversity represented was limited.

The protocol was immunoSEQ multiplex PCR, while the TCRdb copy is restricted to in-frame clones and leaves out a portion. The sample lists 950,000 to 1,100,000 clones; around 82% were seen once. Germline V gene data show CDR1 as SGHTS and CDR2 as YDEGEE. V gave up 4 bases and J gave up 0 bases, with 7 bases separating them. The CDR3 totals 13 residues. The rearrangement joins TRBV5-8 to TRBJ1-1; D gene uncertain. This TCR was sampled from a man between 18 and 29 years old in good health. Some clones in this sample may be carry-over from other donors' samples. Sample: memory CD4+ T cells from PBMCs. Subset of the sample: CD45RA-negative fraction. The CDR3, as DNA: TGTGCCAGCAGCCTACTATTGAACACTGAAGCTTTCTTT. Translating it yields CASSLLLNTEAFF. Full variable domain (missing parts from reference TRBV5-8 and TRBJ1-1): EAGVTQSPTHLIKTRGQQATLRCSPISGHTSVYWYQQALGLGLQFLLWYDEGEERNRGNFPPRFSGRQFPNYSSELNVNALELEDSALYLCASSLLLNTEAFFGQGTRLTVV.